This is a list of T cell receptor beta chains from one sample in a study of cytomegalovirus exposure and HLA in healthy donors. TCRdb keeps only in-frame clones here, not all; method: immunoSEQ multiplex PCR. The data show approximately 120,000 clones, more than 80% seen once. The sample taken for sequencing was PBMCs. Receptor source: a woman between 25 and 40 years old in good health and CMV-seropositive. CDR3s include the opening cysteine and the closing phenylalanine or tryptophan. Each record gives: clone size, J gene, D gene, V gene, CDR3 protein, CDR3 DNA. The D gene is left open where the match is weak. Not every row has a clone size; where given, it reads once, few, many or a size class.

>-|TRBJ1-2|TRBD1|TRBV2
CASSWTGDNYGYTF
TGTGCCAGCAGTTGGACAGGGGATAACTATGGCTACACCTTC
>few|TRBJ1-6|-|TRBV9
CASSVGGPSVGNSPLHF
TGTGCCAGCAGCGTAGGGGGGCCCTCGGTGGGGAATTCACCCCTCCACTTT
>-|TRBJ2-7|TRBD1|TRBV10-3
CAIRGTGPYEQYF
TGTGCCATCAGAGGGACAGGGCCCTACGAGCAGTACTTC
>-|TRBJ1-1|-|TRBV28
CASTDSLGTEAFF
TGTGCCAGCACGGACTCCCTGGGAACTGAAGCTTTCTTT
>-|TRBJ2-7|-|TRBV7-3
CASSEGTHEQYF
TGTGCCTCCTCGGAGGGGACCCACGAGCAGTACTTC
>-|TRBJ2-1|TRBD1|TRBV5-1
CASSSQGQGVDNEQFF
TGCGCCAGCAGCTCCCAAGGACAGGGGGTGGACAATGAGCAGTTCTTC
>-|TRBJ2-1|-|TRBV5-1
CASSLGRGSNEQFF
TGCGCCAGCAGCTTGGGTAGGGGAAGCAATGAGCAGTTCTTC
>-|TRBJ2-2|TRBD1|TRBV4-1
CASSQADRENTGELFF
TGCGCCAGCAGCCAGGCAGACAGGGAGAACACCGGGGAGCTGTTTTTT
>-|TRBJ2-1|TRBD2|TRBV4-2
CASSQRLAGANNEQFF
TGTGCCAGCAGCCAGCGACTAGCGGGGGCAAACAATGAGCAGTTCTTC
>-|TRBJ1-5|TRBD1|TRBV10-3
CAISVDRDQPQHF
TGTGCCATCAGTGTCGACAGGGATCAGCCCCAGCATTTT
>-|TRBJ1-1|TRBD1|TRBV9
CASSVIGTGAEAFF
TGTGCCAGCAGCGTAATCGGGACAGGCGCTGAAGCTTTCTTT
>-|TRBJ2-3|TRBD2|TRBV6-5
CASRGGLAADTQYF
TGTGCCAGCAGGGGGGGACTAGCGGCAGATACGCAGTATTTT
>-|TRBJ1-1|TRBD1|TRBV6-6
CASSQGTGRTEAFF
TGTGCCAGCAGCCAGGGGACAGGGAGGACTGAAGCTTTCTTT
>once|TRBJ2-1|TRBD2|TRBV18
CASSPSLALNEQFF
TGTGCCAGCTCACCATCACTAGCGCTCAATGAGCAGTTCTTC
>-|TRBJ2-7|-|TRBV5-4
CASSPWTTAEEQYF
TGTGCCAGCAGCCCCTGGACAACCGCTGAGGAGCAGTACTTC
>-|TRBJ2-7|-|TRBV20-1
CSAGSSYEQYF
TGCAGTGCAGGGAGCTCCTACGAGCAGTACTTC
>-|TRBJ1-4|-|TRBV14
CASSQYTAIGLNEKLFF
TGTGCCAGCAGCCAATATACAGCGATCGGACTAAATGAAAAACTGTTTTTT
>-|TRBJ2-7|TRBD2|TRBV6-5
CASSTPGLHEQYF
TGTGCCAGCAGTACACCGGGACTACACGAGCAGTACTTC
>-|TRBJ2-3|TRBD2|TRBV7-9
CASSSLRAGGFSDTQYF
TGTGCCAGCAGCTCCTTAAGAGCGGGAGGTTTCTCCGATACGCAGTATTTT
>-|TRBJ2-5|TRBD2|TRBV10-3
CAISGTSGGAGRETQYF
TGTGCCATCAGCGGGACTAGCGGGGGGGCCGGGCGTGAGACCCAGTACTTC
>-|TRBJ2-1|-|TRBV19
CASSRLLDNEQFF
TGTGCCAGTAGCCGCTTACTAGACAATGAGCAGTTCTTC
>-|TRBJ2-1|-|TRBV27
CASSFRLGDNEQFF
TGTGCCAGCAGTTTCCGACTAGGAGACAATGAGCAGTTCTTC
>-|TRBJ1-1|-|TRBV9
CASSVGQMNTEAFF
TGTGCCAGCAGCGTAGGACAGATGAACACTGAAGCTTTCTTT
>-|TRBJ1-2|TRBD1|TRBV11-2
CASSFTGGFGYTF
TGTGCCAGCAGCTTCACAGGGGGCTTTGGCTACACCTTC
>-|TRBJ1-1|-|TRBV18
CASSPSGVGGPTEAFF
TGTGCCAGCTCACCAAGCGGGGTCGGGGGGCCCACTGAAGCTTTCTTT